One sample yielded the 10 T cell receptor beta chains listed below, sequenced in a study of spatial heterogeneity in lung cancer. Broader study findings: Tumor mutation counts were tracked by expanded intratumoral alpha and beta TCR counts.

Time point defined: sample taken at primary tumor resection. Their cognate antigens are unknown. In TCRdb, the 5' RACE reads were re-called with MiXCR into one record per CDR3 protein. The sample has 5,000 to 6,500 distinct CDR3 sequences, 4.5% to 5% seen once. Sequenced here: lung tumor tissue, sampled at surgery. The receptor set was obtained from a male donor with early-stage non-small cell lung cancer.

This chain uses TRBV10-3 with TRBJ2-7; D is unclear. V dropped 4 bases and J dropped 7 bases, with 11 bases sitting between them. This CDR3 comprises 12 residues. Germline V lookup: CDR1 ENHRY, CDR2 SYGVKD. CDR3 nucleotides: TGTGCCATCAGTGCTGTAACCCTAGAGCAGTACTTC. Its translation is CAISAVTLEQYF.

In the case of this clonotype: It may be a read error: a sequence one base away is much more abundant. The gene calls are TRBV2 and TRBJ2-2, with TRBD2 as a possible D gene (5 bases). This CDR3 is 17 amino acids long. Between the trimmed V and J ends, which lost 5 bases and 2 bases, there was a span of 18 bases. From germline, CDR1 is SNHLY and CDR2 FYNNEI. For the CDR3, the DNA is TGTGCCAGCAGTCCCCTTCTTGGTAGCGACAACACCGGGGAGCTGTTTTTT. Translated: CASSPLLGSDNTGELFF. The variable domain in full, completed from reference TRBV2 and TRBJ2-2, reads EPEVTQTPSHQVTQMGQEVILRCVPISNHLYFYWYRQILGQKVEFLVSFYNNEISEKSEIFDDQFSVERPDGSNFTLKIRSTKLEDSAMYFCASSPLLGSDNTGELFFGEGSRLTVL.

Comments on this clonotype: Being one base from a much bigger clone, this may be a read error. The CDR3 protein is CGTGAKQYF. CDR3 coding DNA: TGTGGTACAGGGGCCAAGCAGTACTTC. The chain couples TRBV6-1 to TRBJ2-7; TRBD1 matches at 7 bases. This CDR3 contains 9 residues. Germline V gives CDR1 MNHNS, CDR2 SASEGT.

As concerns this clonotype: This may come from a read error, since a much larger clone is one base off. Since the CDR3 does not end with the conserved phenylalanine or tryptophan, this likely comes from a read error. This chain connects TRBV14 to TRBJ2-3; D gene ambiguous. CDR1 is SGHDN, CDR2 FVKESK, per germline. V lost 0 bases to trimming and J lost 5 bases, with 12 bases between them. The CDR3 consists of 15 residues. This CDR3 is CASSQDQTAGDTQYL. CDR3 DNA: TGTGCCAGCAGCCAAGATCAAACAGCCGGAGATACGCAGTATTTA.

This clonotype was found many times. The rearrangement uses TRBV12-3 or TRBV12-4 and TRBJ1-5; unclear D gene. Trimming removed 5 bases from V and 9 bases from J, with 20 bases in between. The CDR3 length is 15 residues. The CDR3 DNA is TGTGCCAGCAGTCACCTGGGTACCGGCAATATGCCCCAGCATTTT. It specifies CASSHLGTGNMPQHF.

This clonotype has ten or more counts. J is TRBJ2-5 and V is TRBV6-1, with 12 nucleotides matching TRBD2. Looked up from germline, CDR1 is MNHNS and CDR2 is SASEGT. The CDR3 is 18 residues long. J was trimmed by 0 bases and V by 2 bases; bases with no gene match: 7. The DNA of the CDR3 is TGTGCCAGCAGTGAATACGCTAGCGGGGGGGGGTACCAAGAGACCCAGTACTTC. Translating gives CASSEYASGGGYQETQYF.

By share, this clonotype ranks as medium-sized (0.01 to 0.1%). The chain combines TRBV29-1 with TRBJ1-2; 10 bases match TRBD1. V trimming: 2 bases; J trimming: 4 bases; junction bases outside the gene matches: 4. CDR1 and CDR2 (germline): SQVTM, ANQGSEA. CDR3 size: 14 residues. CDR3 nucleotides: TGCAGCGTTGAAAGGGACAGGGGTTCCTATGGCTACACCTTC. Its translation: CSVERDRGSYGYTF.

This clonotype is medium-sized by share. The rearrangement uses TRBV7-9 and TRBJ1-1; 8 bases are a match to TRBD1. The CDR3 spans 14 residues. Germline V lookup: CDR1 SEHNR, CDR2 FQNEAQ (reference sequence). Trimming cost V 7 bases and J 9 bases; bases outside gene matches: 13. The CDR3 protein is CASTDLKAGGQAFF. The DNA for the CDR3 is TGTGCCAGCACCGACTTGAAGGCAGGGGGCCAAGCTTTCTTT.

At least ten counts were recorded for this clonotype. This chain uses TRBV30 with TRBJ2-5, with unresolved D. This CDR3 has 14 residues. Per the germline V gene, CDR1 is GTSNPN and CDR2 is SVGIG (reference sequence). The V end was cut by 5 bases, the J end by 5 bases, with 18 bases between. The CDR3 region is CAWGGPFPLETQYF. In DNA form, the CDR3 reads TGTGCCTGGGGCGGTCCTTTCCCCCTGGAGACCCAGTACTTC.

At least ten counts were recorded for this clonotype. CDR3 nucleotide sequence: TGTGCCAGCAGTTTAGGCCCCGCTAGCGGGAGGGCCGCGAACGGGGAGCTGTTTTTT. As protein: CASSLGPASGRAANGELFF. This rearrangement joins TRBV28 to TRBJ2-2, with 12 bases identical to TRBD2. Germline V CDR1 and CDR2: MDHEN, SYDVKM. There are 19 residues in the CDR3. Losses at the gene ends were 2 bases for V and 7 bases for J; bases not matched to a gene: 14.